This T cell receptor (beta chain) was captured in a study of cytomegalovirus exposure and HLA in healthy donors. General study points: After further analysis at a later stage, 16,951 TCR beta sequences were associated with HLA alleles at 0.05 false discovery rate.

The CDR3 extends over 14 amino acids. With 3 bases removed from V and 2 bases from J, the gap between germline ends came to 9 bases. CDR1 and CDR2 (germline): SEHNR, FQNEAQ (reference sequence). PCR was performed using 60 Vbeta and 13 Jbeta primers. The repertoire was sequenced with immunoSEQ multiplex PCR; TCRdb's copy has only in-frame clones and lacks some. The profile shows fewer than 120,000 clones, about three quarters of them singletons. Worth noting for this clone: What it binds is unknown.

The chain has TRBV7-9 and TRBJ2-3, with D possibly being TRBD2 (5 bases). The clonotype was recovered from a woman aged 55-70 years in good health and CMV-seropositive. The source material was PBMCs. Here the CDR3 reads CASSLRGNTDTQYF. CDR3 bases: TGTGCCAGCAGCTTGAGAGGGAACACAGATACGCAGTATTTT.